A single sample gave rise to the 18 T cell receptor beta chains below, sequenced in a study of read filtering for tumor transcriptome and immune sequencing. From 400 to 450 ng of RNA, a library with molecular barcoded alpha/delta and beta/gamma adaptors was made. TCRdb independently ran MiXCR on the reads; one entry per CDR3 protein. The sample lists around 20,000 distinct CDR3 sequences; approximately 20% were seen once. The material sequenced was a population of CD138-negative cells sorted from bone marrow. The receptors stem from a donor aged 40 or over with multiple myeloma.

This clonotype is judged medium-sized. In DNA, the CDR3 is TGCAGTGCCGACAGAGTTGGGGCCAACGTCCTGACTTTC. It specifies CSADRVGANVLTF. V usage is TRBV20-1 and J usage is TRBJ2-6; possibly TRBD1 for D (5 bases). CDR3 length: 13 residues. Trimming left V 6 bases short and J 3 bases short, with 9 bases between. Germline loops: CDR1 DFQATT, CDR2 SNEGSKA (reference sequence).

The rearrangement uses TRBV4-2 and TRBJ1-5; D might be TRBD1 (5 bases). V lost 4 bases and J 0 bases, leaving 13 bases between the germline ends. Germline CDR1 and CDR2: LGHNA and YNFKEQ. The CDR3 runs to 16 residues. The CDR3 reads CASSPVRDYSNQPQHF. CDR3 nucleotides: TGTGCCAGCAGCCCGGTCAGGGACTATAGCAATCAGCCCCAGCATTTT.

The DNA for the CDR3 is TGCAGTGCTAGAGCGGCAAGGACAGGGGTTGAGACCCAGTACTTC. This gives the protein CSARAARTGVETQYF. The V gene is TRBV20-1, the J gene TRBJ2-5; 9 bases agree with TRBD1. This CDR3 has 15 residues. Losses at the gene ends were 1 base for V and 5 bases for J; bases not matched to a gene: 8. The germline gives CDR1 DFQATT, CDR2 SNEGSKA (reference sequence).

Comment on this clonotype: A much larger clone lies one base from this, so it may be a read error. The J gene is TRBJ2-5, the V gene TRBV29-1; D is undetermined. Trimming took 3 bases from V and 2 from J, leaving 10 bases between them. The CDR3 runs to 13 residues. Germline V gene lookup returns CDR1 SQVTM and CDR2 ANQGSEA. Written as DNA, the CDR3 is TGCAGCGTTGAGGGATCGAGACAAGAGACCCAGTACTTC. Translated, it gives CSVEGSRQETQYF.

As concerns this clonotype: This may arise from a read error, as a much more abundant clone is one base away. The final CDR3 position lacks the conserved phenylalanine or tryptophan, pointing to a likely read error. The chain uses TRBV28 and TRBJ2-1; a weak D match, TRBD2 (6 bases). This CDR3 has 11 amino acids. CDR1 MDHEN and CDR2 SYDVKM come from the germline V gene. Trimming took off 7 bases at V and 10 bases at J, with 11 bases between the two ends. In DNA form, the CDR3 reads TGTGCCAGCACCCTAGCGCTAGAGCAGTTCTCC. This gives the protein CASTLALEQFS.

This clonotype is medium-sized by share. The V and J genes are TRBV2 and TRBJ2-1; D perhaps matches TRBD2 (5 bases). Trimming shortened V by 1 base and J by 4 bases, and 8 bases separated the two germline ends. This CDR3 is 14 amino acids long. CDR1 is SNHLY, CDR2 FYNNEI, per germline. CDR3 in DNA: TGTGCCAGCAGTGAAGGGTCGGGATACAATGAGCAGTTCTTC. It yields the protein CASSEGSGYNEQFF.

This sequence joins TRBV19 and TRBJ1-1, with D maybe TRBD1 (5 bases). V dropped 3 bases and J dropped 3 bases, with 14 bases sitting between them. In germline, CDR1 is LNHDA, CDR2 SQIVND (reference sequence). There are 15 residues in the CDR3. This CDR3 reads CASSISGARDTEAFF. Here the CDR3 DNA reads TGTGCCAGTAGTATTTCCGGGGCCCGGGACACTGAAGCTTTCTTT.

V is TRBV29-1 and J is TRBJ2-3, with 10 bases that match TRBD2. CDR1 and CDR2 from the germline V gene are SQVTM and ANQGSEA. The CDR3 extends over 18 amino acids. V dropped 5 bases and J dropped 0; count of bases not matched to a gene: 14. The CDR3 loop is CSVSLAGAQSTSTDTQYF. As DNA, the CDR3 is TGCAGCGTTAGCCTAGCGGGAGCCCAAAGTACCAGCACAGATACGCAGTATTTT.

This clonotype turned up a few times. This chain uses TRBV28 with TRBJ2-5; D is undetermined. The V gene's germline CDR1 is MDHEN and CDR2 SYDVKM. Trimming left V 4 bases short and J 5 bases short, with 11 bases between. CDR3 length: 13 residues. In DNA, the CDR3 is TGTGCCAGCAGTTCTCCCGAGAGGGAGACCCAGTACTTC. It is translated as CASSSPERETQYF.

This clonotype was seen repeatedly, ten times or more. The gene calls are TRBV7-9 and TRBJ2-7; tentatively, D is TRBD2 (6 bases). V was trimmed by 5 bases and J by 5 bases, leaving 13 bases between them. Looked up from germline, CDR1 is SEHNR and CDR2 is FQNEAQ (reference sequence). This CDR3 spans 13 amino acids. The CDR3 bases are TGTGCCAGCAGCAGGGACTGGGGTCACGAGCAGTACTTC. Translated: CASSRDWGHEQYF.

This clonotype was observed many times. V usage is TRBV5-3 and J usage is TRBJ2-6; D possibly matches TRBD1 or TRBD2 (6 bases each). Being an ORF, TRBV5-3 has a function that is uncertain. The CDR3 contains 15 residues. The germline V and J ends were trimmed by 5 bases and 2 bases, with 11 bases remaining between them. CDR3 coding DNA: TGTGCCAGAAGGACAGGAGGGACTGGGGCCAACGTCCTGACTTTC. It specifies CARRTGGTGANVLTF.

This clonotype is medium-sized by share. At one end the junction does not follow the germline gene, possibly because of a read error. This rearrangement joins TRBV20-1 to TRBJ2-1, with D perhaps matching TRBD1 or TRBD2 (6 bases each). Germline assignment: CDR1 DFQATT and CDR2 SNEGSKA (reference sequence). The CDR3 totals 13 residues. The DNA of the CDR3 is TGCAGTACTAGGGGAGGACAGATCAATGAGCAGTTCTTC. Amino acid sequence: CSTRGGQINEQFF.

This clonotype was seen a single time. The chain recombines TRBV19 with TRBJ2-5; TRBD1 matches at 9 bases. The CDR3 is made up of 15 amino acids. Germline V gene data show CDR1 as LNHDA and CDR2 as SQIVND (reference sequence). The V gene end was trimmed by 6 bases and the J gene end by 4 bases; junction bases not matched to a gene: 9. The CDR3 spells CASSLEGQGGETQYF. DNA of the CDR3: TGTGCCAGTAGCCTGGAGGGACAGGGAGGAGAGACCCAGTACTTC.

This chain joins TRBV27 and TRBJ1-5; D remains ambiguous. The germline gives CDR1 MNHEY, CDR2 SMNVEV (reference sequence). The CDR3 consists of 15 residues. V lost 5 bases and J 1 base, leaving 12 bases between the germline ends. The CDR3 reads CASSAGSASNQPQHF. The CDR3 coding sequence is TGTGCCAGCAGTGCTGGATCCGCGAGCAATCAGCCCCAGCATTTT.

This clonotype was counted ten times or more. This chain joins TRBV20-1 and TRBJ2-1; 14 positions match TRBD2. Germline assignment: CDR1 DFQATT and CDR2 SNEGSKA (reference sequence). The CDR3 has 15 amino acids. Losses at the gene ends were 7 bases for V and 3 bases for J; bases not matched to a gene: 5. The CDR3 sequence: CSGRLAGGGYNEQFF. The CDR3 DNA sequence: TGCAGTGGAAGACTAGCGGGGGGGGGCTACAATGAGCAGTTCTTC.

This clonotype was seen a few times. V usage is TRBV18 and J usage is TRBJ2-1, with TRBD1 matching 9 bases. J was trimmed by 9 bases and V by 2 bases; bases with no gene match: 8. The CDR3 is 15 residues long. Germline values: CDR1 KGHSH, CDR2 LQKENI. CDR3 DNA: TGTGCCAGCTCACCAGGGACAGGGTCTGACGGTGAGCAGTTCTTC. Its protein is CASSPGTGSDGEQFF.

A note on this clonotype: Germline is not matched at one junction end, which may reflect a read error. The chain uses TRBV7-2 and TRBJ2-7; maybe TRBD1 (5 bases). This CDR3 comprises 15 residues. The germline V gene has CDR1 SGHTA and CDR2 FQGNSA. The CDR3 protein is CAGRPTALSSYEQYF. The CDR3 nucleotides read TGTGCCGGCAGACCGACAGCGCTAAGCTCCTATGAGCAGTACTTC.

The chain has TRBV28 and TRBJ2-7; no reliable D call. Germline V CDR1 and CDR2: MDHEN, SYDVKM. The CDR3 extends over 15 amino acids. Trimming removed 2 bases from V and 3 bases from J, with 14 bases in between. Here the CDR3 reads CASSLSGPGLYEQYF. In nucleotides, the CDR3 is TGTGCCAGCAGTTTAAGTGGCCCGGGCCTCTACGAGCAGTACTTC. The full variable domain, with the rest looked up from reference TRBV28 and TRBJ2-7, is DVKVTQSSRYLVKRTGEKVFLECVQDMDHENMFWYRQDPGLGLRLIYFSYDVKMKEKGDIPEGYSVSREKKERFSLILESASTNQTSMYLCASSLSGPGLYEQYFGPGTRLTVT.